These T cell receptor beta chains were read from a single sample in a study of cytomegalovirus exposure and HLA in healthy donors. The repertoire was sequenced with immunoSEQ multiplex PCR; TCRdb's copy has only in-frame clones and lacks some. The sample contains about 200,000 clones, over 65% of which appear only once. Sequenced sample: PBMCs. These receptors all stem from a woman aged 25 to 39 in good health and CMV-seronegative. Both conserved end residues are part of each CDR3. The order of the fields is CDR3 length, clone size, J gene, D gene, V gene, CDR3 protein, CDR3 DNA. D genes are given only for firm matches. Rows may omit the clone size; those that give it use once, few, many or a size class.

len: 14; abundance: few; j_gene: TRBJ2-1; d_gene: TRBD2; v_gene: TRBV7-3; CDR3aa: CASSLGGGYNEQFF; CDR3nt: TGTGCCAGCAGCTTAGGCGGGGGCTACAATGAGCAGTTCTTC
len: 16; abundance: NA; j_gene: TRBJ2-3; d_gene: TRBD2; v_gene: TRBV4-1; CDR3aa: CASSQEGLAGTDTQYF; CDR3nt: TGCGCCAGCAGCCAAGAGGGACTAGCGGGAACAGATACGCAGTATTTT
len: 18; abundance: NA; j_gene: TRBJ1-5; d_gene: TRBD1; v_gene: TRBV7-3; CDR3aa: CASSSRDRGPPGNQPQHF; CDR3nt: TGTGCCAGCAGCTCCCGGGACAGGGGGCCCCCGGGCAATCAGCCCCAGCATTTT
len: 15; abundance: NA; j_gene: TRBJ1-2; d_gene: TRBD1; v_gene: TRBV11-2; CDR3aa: CASSSGTGAGVGYTF; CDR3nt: TGTGCCAGCAGCTCCGGGACAGGGGCCGGGGTTGGCTACACCTTC
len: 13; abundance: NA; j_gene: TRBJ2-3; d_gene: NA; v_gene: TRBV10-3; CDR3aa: CASRGGPEDTQYF; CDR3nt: TGTGCTAGTAGGGGGGGGCCGGAAGATACGCAGTATTTT
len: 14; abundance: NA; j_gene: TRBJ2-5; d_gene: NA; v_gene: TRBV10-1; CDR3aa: CASSESFQQETQYF; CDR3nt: TGCGCCAGCAGTGAGTCGTTCCAGCAAGAGACCCAGTACTTC
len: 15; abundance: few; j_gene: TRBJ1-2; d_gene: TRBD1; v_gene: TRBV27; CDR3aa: CASSYQGAGPYGYTF; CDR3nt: TGTGCCAGCAGTTATCAGGGGGCTGGACCCTATGGCTACACCTTC
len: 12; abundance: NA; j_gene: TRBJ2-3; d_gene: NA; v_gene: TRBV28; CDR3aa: CATSQGTDTQYF; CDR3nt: TGTGCCACCTCACAGGGCACAGATACGCAGTATTTT
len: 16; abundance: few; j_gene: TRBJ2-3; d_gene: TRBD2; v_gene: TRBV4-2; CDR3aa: CASSHSTSGRTDTQYF; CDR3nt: TGTGCCAGCAGCCACTCAACTAGCGGGAGGACGGATACGCAGTATTTT
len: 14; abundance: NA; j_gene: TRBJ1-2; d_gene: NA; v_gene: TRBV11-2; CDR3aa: CASSKETDSYGYTF; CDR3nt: TGTGCCAGCAGCAAAGAGACGGACAGTTATGGCTACACCTTC
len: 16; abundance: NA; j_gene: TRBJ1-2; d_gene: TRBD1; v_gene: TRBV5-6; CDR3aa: CASSLGSDRGRRGYTF; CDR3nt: TGTGCCAGCAGCTTGGGTTCCGACAGGGGGCGCAGGGGCTACACCTTC
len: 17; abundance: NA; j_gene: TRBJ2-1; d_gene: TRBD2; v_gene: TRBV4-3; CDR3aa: CASSLGLAGAFYNEQFF; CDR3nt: TGCGCCAGCAGCCTGGGACTAGCGGGAGCATTTTACAATGAACAGTTCTTC
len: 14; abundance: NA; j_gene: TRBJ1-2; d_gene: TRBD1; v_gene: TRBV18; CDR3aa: CASSPGQQVGGYTF; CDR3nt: TGTGCCAGCTCACCGGGACAGCAAGTCGGTGGCTACACCTTC
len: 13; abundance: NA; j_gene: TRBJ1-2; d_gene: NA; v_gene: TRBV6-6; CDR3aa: CASSSGAGGGYTF; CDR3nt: TGTGCCAGCAGTTCAGGGGCAGGCGGCGGCTACACCTTC
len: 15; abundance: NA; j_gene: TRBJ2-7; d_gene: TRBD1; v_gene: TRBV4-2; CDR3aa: CASSQADRGHLEQYF; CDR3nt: TGTGCCAGCAGCCAAGCGGACAGGGGGCATTTGGAGCAGTACTTC
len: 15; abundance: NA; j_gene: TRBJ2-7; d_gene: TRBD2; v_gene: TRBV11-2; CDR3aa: CASSSQRGQTYEQYF; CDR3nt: TGTGCCAGCAGCTCCCAGCGGGGTCAAACCTACGAGCAGTACTTC
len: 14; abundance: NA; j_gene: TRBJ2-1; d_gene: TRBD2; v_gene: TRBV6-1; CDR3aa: CASSASSGYNEQFF; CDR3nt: TGTGCCAGCAGTGCGTCTAGCGGTTACAATGAGCAGTTCTTC
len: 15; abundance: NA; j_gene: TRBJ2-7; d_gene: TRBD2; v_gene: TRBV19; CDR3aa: CASRDRAGGPYEQYF; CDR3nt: TGTGCCAGTAGGGATAGAGCGGGAGGGCCATACGAGCAGTACTTC
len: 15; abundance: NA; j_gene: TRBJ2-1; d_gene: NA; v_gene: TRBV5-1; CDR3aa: CASSLVWGDNNEQFF; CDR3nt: TGCGCCAGCAGCTTGGTCTGGGGGGATAACAATGAGCAGTTCTTC
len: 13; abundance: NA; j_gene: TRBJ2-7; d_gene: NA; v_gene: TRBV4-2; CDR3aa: CASSFRQTYEQYF; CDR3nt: TGTGCCAGCAGCTTTCGACAAACCTACGAGCAGTACTTC
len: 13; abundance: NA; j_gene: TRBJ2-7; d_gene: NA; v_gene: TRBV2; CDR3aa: CASSRTEAYEQYF; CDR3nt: TGTGCCAGCAGTCGGACGGAGGCCTACGAGCAGTACTTC
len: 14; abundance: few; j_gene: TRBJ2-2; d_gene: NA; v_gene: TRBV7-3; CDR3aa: CASSRDKNTGELFF; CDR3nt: TGTGCCAGCAGCCGCGACAAGAACACCGGGGAGCTGTTTTTT
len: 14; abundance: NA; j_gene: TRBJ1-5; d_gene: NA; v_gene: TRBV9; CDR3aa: CASSVAGSNQPQHF; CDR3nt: TGTGCCAGCAGCGTAGCTGGCAGCAATCAGCCCCAGCATTTT
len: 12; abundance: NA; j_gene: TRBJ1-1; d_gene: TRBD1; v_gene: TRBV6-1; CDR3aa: CASMAGDRGAFF; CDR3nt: TGTGCCAGCATGGCGGGGGACAGGGGGGCTTTCTTT
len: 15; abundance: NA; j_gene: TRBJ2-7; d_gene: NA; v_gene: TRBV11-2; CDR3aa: CASSLELHNSYEQYF; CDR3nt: TGTGCCAGCAGCTTAGAGTTACACAACTCCTACGAGCAGTACTTC
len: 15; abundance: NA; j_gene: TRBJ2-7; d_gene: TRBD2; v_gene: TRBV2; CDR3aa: CASSEGLAGFYEQYF; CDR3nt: TGTGCCAGCAGTGAAGGGCTAGCGGGATTCTACGAGCAGTACTTC
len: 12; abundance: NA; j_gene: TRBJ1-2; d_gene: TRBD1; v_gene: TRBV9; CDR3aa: CASSVDRGGYTF; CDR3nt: TGTGCCAGCAGCGTAGACAGGGGCGGCTACACCTTC
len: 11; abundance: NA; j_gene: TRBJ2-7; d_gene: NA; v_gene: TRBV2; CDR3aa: CASRSKHEQYF; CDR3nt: TGTGCCAGCAGAAGTAAGCACGAGCAGTACTTC
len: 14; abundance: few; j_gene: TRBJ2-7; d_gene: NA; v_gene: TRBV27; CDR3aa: CASSDATSLREQYF; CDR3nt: TGTGCCAGCAGTGATGCTACTAGTTTGCGCGAGCAGTACTTC
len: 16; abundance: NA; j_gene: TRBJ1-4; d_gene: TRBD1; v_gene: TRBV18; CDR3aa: CASSSSLQGAGEKLFF; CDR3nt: TGTGCCAGCTCAAGTAGTTTGCAGGGGGCAGGAGAAAAACTGTTTTTT
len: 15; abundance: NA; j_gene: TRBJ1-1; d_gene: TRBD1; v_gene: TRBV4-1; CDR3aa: CASSPSGTGRTEAFF; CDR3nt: TGCGCCAGCAGCCCGTCCGGGACAGGGAGGACTGAAGCTTTCTTT
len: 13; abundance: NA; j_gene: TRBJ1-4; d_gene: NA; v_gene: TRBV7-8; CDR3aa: CASSFYGHEKLFF; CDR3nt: TGTGCCAGCAGCTTTTATGGGCACGAAAAACTGTTTTTT
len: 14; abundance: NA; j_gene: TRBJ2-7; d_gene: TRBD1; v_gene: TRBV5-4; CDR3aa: CASSLRQGAYEQYF; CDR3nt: TGTGCCAGCAGCTTGAGACAGGGGGCCTACGAGCAGTACTTC
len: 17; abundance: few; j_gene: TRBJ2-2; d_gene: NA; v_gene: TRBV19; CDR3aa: CASSMYQGWENTGELFF; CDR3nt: TGTGCCAGTAGTATGTACCAGGGTTGGGAGAACACCGGGGAGCTGTTTTTT
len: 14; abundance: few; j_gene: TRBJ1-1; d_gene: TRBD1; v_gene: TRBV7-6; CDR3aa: CASSLSEGAAEAFF; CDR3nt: TGTGCCAGCAGCTTATCGGAGGGGGCAGCTGAAGCTTTCTTT
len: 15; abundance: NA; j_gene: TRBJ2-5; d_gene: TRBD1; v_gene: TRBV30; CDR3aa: CAWSATVGTGETQYF; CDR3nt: TGTGCCTGGAGTGCTACAGTAGGGACAGGCGAGACCCAGTACTTC
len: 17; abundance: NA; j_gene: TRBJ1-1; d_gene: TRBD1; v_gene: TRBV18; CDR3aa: CASSQFASGQGHTEAFF; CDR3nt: TGTGCCAGCTCACAGTTCGCATCGGGACAGGGACACACTGAAGCTTTCTTT
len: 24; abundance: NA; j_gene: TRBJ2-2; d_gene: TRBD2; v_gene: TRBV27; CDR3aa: CASSSTLPKLSIFGLAVETGELFF; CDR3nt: TGTGCCAGCAGTTCCACCTTACCGAAACTTAGTATATTTGGACTAGCAGTCGAGACCGGGGAGCTGTTTTTT
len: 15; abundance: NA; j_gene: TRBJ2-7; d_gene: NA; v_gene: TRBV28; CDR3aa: CATPPPLEGGYEQYF; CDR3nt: TGTGCCACCCCACCCCCTCTAGAAGGAGGGTACGAGCAGTACTTC
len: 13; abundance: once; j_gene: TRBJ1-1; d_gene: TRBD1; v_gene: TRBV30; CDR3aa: CAWEGAGRTEAFF; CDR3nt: TGTGCCTGGGAGGGGGCGGGTAGGACTGAAGCTTTCTTT
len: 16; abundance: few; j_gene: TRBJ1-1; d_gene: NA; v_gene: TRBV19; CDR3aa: CASIPRGGKSSTEAFF; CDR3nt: TGTGCCAGTATACCAAGGGGGGGGAAATCGAGCACTGAAGCTTTCTTT
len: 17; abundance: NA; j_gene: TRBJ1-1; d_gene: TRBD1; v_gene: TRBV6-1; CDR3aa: CASSERDREFLNTEAFF; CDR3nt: TGTGCCAGCAGTGAACGGGACAGGGAGTTTTTGAACACTGAAGCTTTCTTT
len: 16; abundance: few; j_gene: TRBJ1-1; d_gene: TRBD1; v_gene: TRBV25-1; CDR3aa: CASSEYAGGLITEAFF; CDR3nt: TGTGCCAGCAGTGAATATGCAGGGGGCCTCATCACTGAAGCTTTCTTT
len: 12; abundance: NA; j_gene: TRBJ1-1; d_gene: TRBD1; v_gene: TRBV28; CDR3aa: CASSLNTGGAFF; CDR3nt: TGTGCCAGCAGTCTTAATACAGGGGGAGCTTTCTTT
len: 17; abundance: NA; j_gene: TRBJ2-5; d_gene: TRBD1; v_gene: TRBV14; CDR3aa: CASSQEQRQGLEETQYF; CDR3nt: TGTGCCAGCAGCCAAGAGCAGAGACAGGGTTTGGAGGAGACCCAGTACTTC